The sequence of this T cell receptor (beta chain) was determined in a study of beta chain features in type 1 diabetes. Study background: Examination spanned about 99 million sorted cells from all samples.

Markers CD45RO/CCR7/CD25/CD127/CD95/CD27 served to sort CD4+ naive, central memory, regulatory and stem cell-like memory cells. In the case of this clone: Its specificity is unknown.

Reverse transcription of all isolated RNA meant that expressed TCRB transcripts were sequenced. Data came from immunoSEQ multiplex PCR; TCRdb stores just in-frame clones and leaves some out. The sample comprises 500,000 to 650,000 clones, roughly 12% of which are singletons, and 0.095% to 0.15% rests with the top ten. The CDR3 runs 14 residues. Unmatched junction bases numbered 3, after V lost 4 bases and J lost 3 bases. Germline CDR1 reads SGHRS; CDR2 reads YFSETQ. General observations from the study: More deletions and fewer insertions at VDJ junctions were seen in type 1 diabetes patients. Significant though moderate, a shortening of TCRB CDR3s appeared in all four CD4+ subsets of Type 1 diabetes patients. Overrepresentation of cells with high TCR expression could result from cDNA sequencing.

This TCR derives from a man aged 25 to 40 with type 1 diabetes. The specimen sequenced was naive CD4+ T cells from blood. The chain combines TRBV5-1 with TRBJ2-7; the match to TRBD1 covers 11 bases. In nucleotides, the CDR3 is TGCGCCAGCAGCATGGACAGGGGGCTCTACGAGCAGTACTTC. Translation: CASSMDRGLYEQYF.